This TCR beta chain was sequenced in a study of shared clonotypes between healthy human individuals. In the study overall: For every donor, three CD4 naive, three CD4 memory, two CD8 naive and one CD8 memory plates were used. Findings and caveats of the study: Non-shared clonotypes displayed generation probabilities falling below those of clonotypes present in all four donors. Larger richness was generally estimated for naive than memory subsets.

Turning to this clone: Its antigen is still unknown. Other DNA sequences in the sample encode the same CDR3.

Naive CD8 isolation took CD45RO-negative cells positively selected for CCR7 and excluded terminally differentiated effector memory CD45RA+ cells. Using immunoSEQ multiplex PCR, the repertoire was profiled, and TCRdb retains in-frame clones only, with some absent. This sample has under 850,000 clones, with almost 95% found just once. The V end lost 4 bases, the J end lost 0 bases, and 7 bases lay between the germline ends. Germline CDR1 is SEHNR and CDR2 is FQNEAQ (reference sequence). CDR3 length: 13 amino acids. The rearrangement links TRBV7-9 to TRBJ2-7; D remains unclear. The sequencing sample was made of naive CD8+ T cells sorted from blood. The receptor's source is a man aged 30 to 45 in good health. The CDR3 protein is CASSSSGSYEQYF. The CDR3 DNA is TGTGCCAGCAGCTCGTCGGGCTCCTACGAGCAGTACTTC.